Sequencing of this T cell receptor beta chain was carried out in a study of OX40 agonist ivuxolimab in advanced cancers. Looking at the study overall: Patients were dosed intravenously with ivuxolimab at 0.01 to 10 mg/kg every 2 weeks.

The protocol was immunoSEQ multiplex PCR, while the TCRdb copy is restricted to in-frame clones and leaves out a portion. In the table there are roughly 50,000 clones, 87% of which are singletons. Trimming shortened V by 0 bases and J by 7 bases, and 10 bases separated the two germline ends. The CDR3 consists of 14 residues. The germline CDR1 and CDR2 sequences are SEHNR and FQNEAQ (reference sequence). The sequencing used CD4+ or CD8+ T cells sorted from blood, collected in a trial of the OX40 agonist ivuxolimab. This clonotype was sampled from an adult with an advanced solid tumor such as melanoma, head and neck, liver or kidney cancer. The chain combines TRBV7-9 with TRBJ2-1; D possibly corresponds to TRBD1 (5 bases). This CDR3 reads CASSLARDRNEQFF. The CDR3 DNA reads TGTGCCAGCAGCTTAGCCCGAGACAGAAATGAGCAGTTCTTC. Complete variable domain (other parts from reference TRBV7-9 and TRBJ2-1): DTGVSQNPRHKITKRGQNVTFRCDPISEHNRLYWYRQTLGQGPEFLTYFQNEAQLEKSRLLSDRFSAERPKGSFSTLEIQRTEQGDSAMYLCASSLARDRNEQFFGPGTRLTVL.